These 28 T cell receptor beta chains came from one sample sequenced in a study of T cells in Graves' hyperthyroidism and ophthalmopathy. What was amplified from RNA transcripts were TCR beta CDR3 regions. RT-PCR in the first round (using the HTBI primer set) targeted the TCR CDR3. TCRdb ran MiXCR on the multiplex PCR reads and lists one entry per CDR3 protein. This sample has approximately 510,000 distinct CDR3 sequences, with 46% found just once. Sequencing input: peripheral blood or thyroid tissue (not recorded which). The receptor source for this set is an adult woman with Graves' disease, either hyperthyroidism or ophthalmopathy (not recorded which).

The rearrangement uses TRBV6-5 and TRBJ2-2; D could derive from TRBD1 or TRBD2 (5 bases each). Germline V gives CDR1 MNHEY, CDR2 SVGAGI. The germline V and J ends were trimmed by 3 bases and 6 bases, with 8 bases remaining between them. This CDR3 spans 13 amino acids. For the CDR3, the DNA is TGTGCCAGCAGTTATCTGGGGGCCGGGGAGCTGTTTTTT. It yields the protein CASSYLGAGELFF.

This clonotype was seen a few times. The chain has TRBV29-1 and TRBJ1-2; 7 bases map to TRBD1. V shed 7 bases and J 4 bases; nucleotides not matched to a gene: 3. Germline CDR1 reads SQVTM; CDR2 reads ANQGSEA. The CDR3 sequence is 11 residues long. As DNA, the CDR3 is TGCAGCGACGGACAGGCCTATGGCTACACCTTC. The encoded protein is CSDGQAYGYTF.

In nucleotides, the CDR3 is TGCGCCAGCAGCAAGGGGTCCCAAACCAGCTACGAGCAGTACTTC. Protein product: CASSKGSQTSYEQYF. This chain uses TRBV4-1 with TRBJ2-7, with D possibly TRBD1 on 5 matching bases. Trimming took 5 bases from V and 3 from J, leaving 17 bases between them. Germline CDR1 MGHRA, CDR2 YSYEKL. This CDR3 is built from 15 residues.

Of note for this clonotype: This sequence may be a read error, since a much larger clone differs from it by one base. This chain connects TRBV6-5 to TRBJ2-6; D unresolved. V shed 5 bases and J shed 1 base, with 9 bases lying between them. In germline, CDR1 is MNHEY, CDR2 SVGAGI. The CDR3 sequence is 15 residues long. The CDR3 reads CASSNGGSGANVLTF. DNA for the CDR3: TGTGCCAGCAGTAACGGTGGATCTGGGGCCAACGTCCTGACTTTC.

This clonotype has at least ten counts. The rearrangement links TRBV10-3 to TRBJ2-5; 8 nucleotides align to TRBD2. The V and J ends lost 8 bases and 2 bases, in that order; junction bases with no gene match: 7. Germline values: CDR1 ENHRY, CDR2 SYGVKD. The CDR3 consists of 14 residues. CDR3 protein: CAIGQRGSQETQYF. The CDR3 nucleotides are TGTGCCATCGGCCAGCGGGGGAGTCAAGAGACCCAGTACTTC.

The table lists this clonotype with many counts. The chain has TRBV29-1 and TRBJ2-7; TRBD1 matches 7 bases. CDR1 is SQVTM, CDR2 ANQGSEA, per germline. This CDR3 has 14 residues. Unmatched junction bases numbered 8, after V lost 0 bases and J lost 6 bases. This CDR3 is CSVEDGQGVSEQYF. The CDR3 DNA is TGCAGCGTTGAAGATGGGCAGGGGGTATCCGAGCAGTACTTC.

V gene TRBV2 combines with J gene TRBJ1-2, with 11 bases aligning to TRBD1. The CDR3 spans 13 residues. From germline, CDR1 is SNHLY and CDR2 FYNNEI. V gave up 6 bases and J gave up 6 bases; unmatched junction bases: 3. The CDR3 loop is CASRGTGGNGYTF. The CDR3 coding sequence is TGTGCCAGCAGGGGGACAGGGGGTAATGGCTACACCTTC.

As concerns this clonotype: An end of the junction does not agree with germline; a read error may underlie this. The chain is built from TRBV30 and TRBJ1-2; 12 bases map to TRBD1. The CDR3 totals 12 residues. Germline CDR1 GTSNPN, CDR2 SVGIG (reference sequence). CDR3 nucleotide sequence: TGTGCCTGGAGTAGGGACAGGGGGCTGGTATCCTTC. It yields the protein CAWSRDRGLVSF.

The rearrangement uses TRBV28 and TRBJ2-5; weak D call: TRBD1 (5 bases). The V gene lost 6 bases and the J gene lost 4 bases, with 24 bases spanning the gap. The CDR3 contains 17 residues. Germline V gene data show CDR1 as MDHEN and CDR2 as SYDVKM. The CDR3 DNA reads TGTGCCAGCAGGAGAGGAGATTCAACGGCTCAGGGAGAGACCCAGTACTTC. This translates into CASRRGDSTAQGETQYF.

As for this clonotype: This likely comes from a read error, as the CDR3 has no conserved phenylalanine or tryptophan at its end. It is unclear where the CDR3 begins or ends on the DNA, so no DNA is shown, and the CDR3 is as TCRdb lists it. The chain carries TRBV9 and TRBJ2-7; TRBD1 is the table's D call and was not checked against the DNA. Germline CDR1 and CDR2: SGDLS and YYNGEE. With termini counted, the CDR3 has 11 amino acids. The CDR3 is CASARKVGQGI.

In this sample, this clonotype turned up a few times. The gene calls are TRBV28 and TRBJ2-5; 8 positions agree with TRBD1. The J segment lost 6 bases and the V segment lost 6 bases, leaving 21 bases of the junction unmatched. Germline V gene data show CDR1 as MDHEN and CDR2 as SYDVKM. This CDR3 has 18 amino acids. DNA for the CDR3: TGTGCCAGCAGCCCTAGGACGAACGCCGGGACAGGATGGAAGACCCAGTACTTC. As protein: CASSPRTNAGTGWKTQYF.

The J gene is TRBJ1-1, the V gene TRBV19, with 7 bases aligning to TRBD1. Germline CDR1 and CDR2: LNHDA and SQIVND (reference sequence). The trim removed 9 bases at V and 8 bases at J, leaving 15 bases unmatched. CDR3 length: 14 residues. CDR3 nucleotides: TGTGCCAGCTCACCGACGGGAGGGGGCGGAGAAGCTTTCTTT. It is translated as CASSPTGGGGEAFF.

This chain connects TRBV10-3 to TRBJ2-3, with 8 bases aligning to TRBD2. Per the germline V gene, CDR1 is ENHRY and CDR2 is SYGVKD. The CDR3 consists of 13 residues. After removal of 6 bases from V and 2 bases from J, the junction contained 1 base not matched to a gene. This CDR3 is CAISGGATDTQYF. The CDR3 nucleotides read TGTGCCATCAGCGGGGGGGCCACAGATACGCAGTATTTT.

This clonotype was detected ten times or more. The rearrangement links TRBV7-8 to TRBJ2-2, with a possible D match to TRBD1 (6 bases). The ends were cut back, 7 bases at V and 0 bases at J, with 21 bases in the middle. The CDR3 spans 18 residues. Germline V gene sequence: CDR1 SGHVS, CDR2 FQNEAQ. CDR3 coding DNA: TGTGCCAGCAACTCCTGGGGGAAGGGACACTCGAACACCGGGGAGCTGTTTTTT. This encodes CASNSWGKGHSNTGELFF.

There are many counts of this clonotype. The gene calls are TRBV9 and TRBJ2-7; D gene uncertain. V was trimmed by 0 bases and J by 2 bases, leaving 12 bases between them. Germline CDR1 and CDR2: SGDLS and YYNGEE. The CDR3 is 15 residues long. The CDR3 DNA is TGTGCCAGCAGCGTAGGCGGCAGGTTCCCCTACGAGCAGTACTTC. Translating gives CASSVGGRFPYEQYF.

This clonotype was counted ten times or more. The junction departs from germline at one end; a sequencing error may be responsible. V gene TRBV20-1 combines with J gene TRBJ2-7; 7 nucleotides align to TRBD2. Germline V gene sequence: CDR1 DFQATT, CDR2 SNEGSKA (reference sequence). This CDR3 has 14 residues. For the CDR3, the DNA is TGCAGCGCTAAGGGCGCGGGAGCCTCCTACGAGCAGTACTTC. Translated: CSAKGAGASYEQYF.

This clonotype was found once. The V gene is TRBV7-9, the J gene TRBJ2-5, with 7 bases identical to TRBD1. Germline V gives CDR1 SEHNR, CDR2 FQNEAQ (reference sequence). The CDR3 contains 11 residues. V was clipped by 5 bases and J by 9 bases; unmatched bases: 3. The CDR3 DNA is TGTGCCAGCAGCATCGGACAGGCCCAGTACTTC. Translation: CASSIGQAQYF.

This clonotype was counted ten times or more. The J gene is TRBJ1-1, the V gene TRBV2; no reliable D call. CDR1 and CDR2 from the germline V gene are SNHLY and FYNNEI. V lost 5 bases and J 0 bases, leaving 13 bases between the germline ends. The CDR3 loop spans 15 amino acids. The CDR3 DNA sequence: TGTGCCAGCAGTAAACGGGAACTCATGAACACTGAAGCTTTCTTT. Translation gives CASSKRELMNTEAFF.

This clonotype was counted ten times or more. V is TRBV7-9 and J is TRBJ2-7; D possibly uses TRBD1 or TRBD2 (5 bases each). V was trimmed by 6 bases and J by 4 bases, leaving 7 bases between them. The CDR3 contains 11 residues. In germline, CDR1 is SEHNR, CDR2 FQNEAQ (reference sequence). As DNA, the CDR3 is TGTGCCAGCAGGGGGGTGTACGAGCAGTACTTC. This codes for CASRGVYEQYF.

The rearrangement links TRBV11-3 to TRBJ1-5, with TRBD1 matching 8 bases. CDR1 and CDR2 (germline): SGHNT, YENEEA. Germline trimming cut 5 bases from V and 4 bases from J; bases unmatched to any gene: 16. The CDR3 is 18 amino acids. In nucleotides, the CDR3 is TGTGCCAGCAGCCGCGCCGGACAGGGTTTTTTAAGGAATCAGCCCCAGCATTTT. This encodes CASSRAGQGFLRNQPQHF.

This clonotype was seen repeatedly, ten times or more. The V and J genes are TRBV4-2 and TRBJ1-1; 7 bases are shared with TRBD1. The CDR3 consists of 12 residues. The J segment lost 6 bases and the V segment lost 8 bases, leaving 6 bases of the junction unmatched. The germline V gene has CDR1 LGHNA and CDR2 YNFKEQ. The CDR3 reads CASGRQGAEAFF. The CDR3 bases are TGTGCCAGCGGGCGACAGGGAGCTGAAGCTTTCTTT.

A word on this clonotype: The missing conserved phenylalanine or tryptophan at the end of this CDR3 makes a read error likely. This rearrangement joins TRBV7-9 to TRBJ1-6, with TRBD1 identical over 10 bases. Germline lookup yields CDR1 SEHNR and CDR2 FQNEAQ (reference sequence). This CDR3 has 15 residues. V gave up 5 bases and J gave up 7 bases; unmatched junction bases: 5. The CDR3 loop is CASSTLTGGNSPLHC. The CDR3 DNA reads as TGTGCCAGCAGCACCCTGACAGGGGGCAATTCACCCCTCCACTGT.

This clonotype was recorded a few times. The chain uses TRBV25-1 and TRBJ1-3, with D unclear. Trimming cost V 3 bases and J 1 base, with 7 bases left between them. This CDR3 has 14 amino acids. Per the germline V gene, CDR1 is MGHDK and CDR2 is SYGVNS. The CDR3 nucleotides are TGTGCCAGCAGTGAGATTGGTTCTGGAAACACCATATATTTT. It specifies CASSEIGSGNTIYF.

This clonotype was observed a handful of times. The chain recombines TRBV2 with TRBJ2-7; TRBD2 might be the D (5 bases). CDR1 SNHLY and CDR2 FYNNEI come from the germline V gene. The CDR3 length is 12 residues. Trimming shortened V by 5 bases and J by 7 bases, and 12 bases separated the two germline ends. The CDR3 sequence: CASSYPSREQYF. CDR3 coding DNA: TGTGCCAGCAGTTACCCTAGCAGGGAGCAGTACTTC.

The chain couples TRBV20-1 to TRBJ2-7; 10 bases match TRBD2. Unmatched junction bases numbered 11, after V lost 6 bases and J lost 3 bases. The CDR3 runs 15 residues. Germline values: CDR1 DFQATT, CDR2 SNEGSKA (reference sequence). The CDR3 nucleotides are TGCAGTGCGGGCTCTGTGAGACTAGCGGGCTACGAGCAGTACTTC. Its protein is CSAGSVRLAGYEQYF.

Remarks on this clonotype: Possible read error: a much larger clone is one base away. The genes are TRBV20-1 and TRBJ1-2; maybe TRBD1 (6 bases). The CDR3 has 15 amino acids. Germline V CDR1 and CDR2: DFQATT, SNEGSKA (reference sequence). CDR3 region: CSAIRDTSGDDGCTF. In DNA, the CDR3 is TGCAGTGCTATCCGGGACACTTCCGGGGACGATGGCTGCACCTTC.

The J gene is TRBJ1-2, the V gene TRBV6-5; unclear D gene. Per germline, CDR1 MNHEY and CDR2 SVGAGI. The CDR3 contains 15 residues. V was clipped by 2 bases and J by 0 bases, with 10 bases between them. The CDR3 bases are TGTGCCAGCAGTTACGGCCAGTCAGCTAACTATGGCTACACCTTC. Translation gives CASSYGQSANYGYTF.

This clonotype was detected ten times or more. The rearrangement uses TRBV12-3 or TRBV12-4 and TRBJ1-2; tentative D call: TRBD1 (5 bases). This CDR3 contains 13 residues. V was clipped by 5 bases and J by 4 bases, with 11 bases between them. CDR3 region: CASSPGLSYGYTF. CDR3 DNA sequence: TGTGCCAGCAGTCCGGGACTGAGCTATGGCTACACCTTC.